The 5 T cell receptor beta chains below were found in one sample sequenced in a study of OX40 agonist ivuxolimab in advanced cancers. The method was immunoSEQ multiplex PCR; TCRdb's version includes in-frame clones alone and lacks a portion of them. The sample lists around 60,000 clones, 70% to 90% occurring once. Specimen: CD4+ or CD8+ T cells sorted from blood, collected in a trial of the OX40 agonist ivuxolimab. These receptors were collected from an adult with an advanced solid tumor such as melanoma, head and neck, liver or kidney cancer.

This clone was counted once. CDR3 DNA sequence: TGCGCCAGCAGCTTGTATCCAGGGACCAACACTGAAGCTTTCTTT. As protein: CASSLYPGTNTEAFF. This sequence joins TRBV5-1 and TRBJ1-1, with TRBD1 as a possible D gene (5 bases). V was pared by 1 base and J by 2 bases, with 12 bases between. The germline CDR1 and CDR2 sequences are SGHRS and YFSETQ. This CDR3 contains 15 residues.

This chain uses TRBV5-6 with TRBJ2-3; D perhaps matches TRBD2 (6 bases). Between the trimmed V and J ends, which lost 0 bases and 6 bases, there was a span of 11 bases. Germline V gene lookup returns CDR1 SGHDT and CDR2 YYEEEE. This CDR3 spans 14 amino acids. For the CDR3, the DNA is TGTGCCAGCAGCTTGGGGGAGGTCCCCGATACGCAGTATTTT. This translates into CASSLGEVPDTQYF. The full variable domain, with the rest looked up from reference TRBV5-6 and TRBJ2-3, is DAGVTQSPTHLIKTRGQQVTLRCSPKSGHDTVSWYQQALGQGPQFIFQYYEEEERQRGNFPDRFSGHQFPNYSSELNVNALLLGDSALYLCASSLGEVPDTQYFGPGTRLTVL.

The chain couples TRBV19 to TRBJ1-4, with 8 bases aligning to TRBD1. Germline V gene lookup returns CDR1 LNHDA and CDR2 SQIVND (reference sequence). This CDR3 contains 16 residues. V was clipped by 6 bases and J by 6 bases; unmatched bases: 12. CDR3 residues: CASRRQGADPYEKLFF. The CDR3 coding sequence is TGTGCCAGTAGACGGCAGGGGGCTGATCCTTATGAAAAACTGTTTTTT.

The genes are TRBV7-9 and TRBJ1-2, with 7 bases lining up with TRBD1. CDR3 length equals 15 residues. Germline CDR1 SEHNR, CDR2 FQNEAQ (reference sequence). Trimming cost V 1 base and J 5 bases; bases outside gene matches: 7. The CDR3 sequence is CASSLEGAGEYGYTF. CDR3 in DNA: TGTGCCAGCAGCTTAGAGGGGGCCGGGGAATATGGCTACACCTTC.

This clone has only one observation. The rearrangement uses TRBV5-6 and TRBJ1-5, with unresolved D. V dropped 0 bases and J dropped 6 bases, with 13 bases sitting between them. CDR3 size: 15 residues. CDR1 is SGHDT, CDR2 YYEEEE, per germline. The CDR3 loop is CASSLGRMITQPQHF. CDR3 DNA: TGTGCCAGCAGCTTGGGGCGGATGATAACTCAGCCCCAGCATTTT.